The 21 T cell receptor beta chains below come from one sample, sequenced in a study of regulatory T cells in long-lasting Graves disease. Stated time point: newly diagnosed GD, antithyroid drugs for less than 3 months. The TCR library was made from RNA that had been extracted from PBMCs in TRIzol. Libraries of TCR beta came from iRepertoire HTBI primers plus Arm-PCR of CDR3 regions. TCRdb re-derived calls from the multiplex PCR reads in MiXCR, one entry per CDR3 protein. The profile covers 620,000 or so distinct CDR3 sequences, with roughly 15% appearing a single time and 18% taken by the ten largest. In addition, the sample was reused for a study of T cells in Graves' hyperthyroidism and ophthalmopathy.

Sequenced material: peripheral blood mononuclear cells (PBMCs), taken at new diagnosis, from a patient treated with antithyroid drugs. The source is a woman aged 25 to 45 with Graves disease.

This clonotype has at least ten counts. DNA for the CDR3: TGTGCCAGCAGCCCCTTGGGACTCCAAGGGGGCCGGCATGAGCAGTTCTTC. Translating it yields CASSPLGLQGGRHEQFF. The chain has TRBV28 and TRBJ2-1; perhaps TRBD1 as D (7 bases). The germline V gene has CDR1 MDHEN and CDR2 SYDVKM. V lost 6 bases and J lost 8, with 26 bases in between. The CDR3 has 17 amino acids. Filled out from reference TRBV28 and TRBJ2-1, the complete variable domain reads DVKVTQSSRYLVKRTGEKVFLECVQDMDHENMFWYRQDPGLGLRLIYFSYDVKMKEKGDIPEGYSVSREKKERFSLILESASTNQTSMYLCASSPLGLQGGRHEQFFGPGTRLTVL.

In this sample, this clonotype turned up many times. The chain carries TRBV20-1 and TRBJ2-2, with no clear D. The length of the CDR3 is 13 residues. Trimming took off 4 bases at V and 0 bases at J, with 6 bases between the two ends. Looked up from germline, CDR1 is DFQATT and CDR2 is SNEGSKA (reference sequence). CDR3 residues: CSANFANTGELFF. The CDR3 region has the DNA TGCAGTGCTAACTTCGCGAACACCGGGGAGCTGTTTTTT.

This chain joins TRBV6-5 and TRBJ2-7; D gene ambiguous. CDR1 is MNHEY and CDR2 is SVGAGI in the germline V gene. This CDR3 spans 12 amino acids. Trimming cost V 4 bases and J 4 bases, with 8 bases left between them. The CDR3 here is CASSSVNYEQYF. The CDR3 DNA follows: TGTGCCAGCAGTTCCGTGAATTACGAGCAGTACTTC.

This clonotype was detected only a few times. V and J are TRBV30 and TRBJ2-3; D perhaps matches TRBD2 (5 bases). Per germline, CDR1 GTSNPN and CDR2 SVGIG (reference sequence). The CDR3 is made up of 14 amino acids. Trimming took 3 bases from V and 0 from J, leaving 10 bases between them. The chain's CDR3 is CAWRSGGSTDTQYF. CDR3 coding DNA: TGTGCCTGGAGGAGTGGCGGGAGCACAGATACGCAGTATTTT.

This clonotype has more than one count but fewer than ten. This chain links TRBV9 with TRBJ2-6; D might be TRBD2 (6 bases). The V end lost 1 base, the J end lost 3 bases, and 14 bases lay between the germline ends. Germline V gene lookup returns CDR1 SGDLS and CDR2 YYNGEE. The CDR3 runs 17 residues. CDR3 nucleotide sequence: TGTGCCAGCAGCGTAATGGCGTCGGGGGATGGGGCCAACGTCCTGACTTTC. It translates to CASSVMASGDGANVLTF.

This clonotype showed up many times. The chain links TRBV28 to TRBJ2-7, with 7 nucleotides matching TRBD2. The V gene end was trimmed by 6 bases and the J gene end by 6 bases; junction bases not matched to a gene: 14. Germline V gene lookup returns CDR1 MDHEN and CDR2 SYDVKM. This CDR3 contains 15 residues. For the CDR3, the DNA is TGTGCCAGCAGCCCCCATGGCGGGAGCGGCGGCGAGCAGTACTTC. Its translation: CASSPHGGSGGEQYF. Looking up the rest from reference TRBV28 and TRBJ2-7 gives the full variable domain: DVKVTQSSRYLVKRTGEKVFLECVQDMDHENMFWYRQDPGLGLRLIYFSYDVKMKEKGDIPEGYSVSREKKERFSLILESASTNQTSMYLCASSPHGGSGGEQYFGPGTRLTVT.

This clonotype was found many times. J is TRBJ2-1 and V is TRBV2; TRBD2 might be the D (5 bases). V was trimmed by 4 bases and J by 7 bases, leaving 14 bases between them. CDR3 length: 14 amino acids. From germline, CDR1 is SNHLY and CDR2 FYNNEI. CDR3 residues: CASSVPLGRNEQFF. CDR3 in DNA: TGTGCCAGCAGTGTTCCACTAGGACGGAATGAGCAGTTCTTC.

This clonotype was picked up many times. V usage is TRBV28 and J usage is TRBJ1-2, with D possibly being TRBD1 (6 bases). With 7 bases removed from V and 4 bases from J, the gap between germline ends came to 16 bases. The CDR3 is made up of 14 amino acids. Germline CDR1 and CDR2: MDHEN and SYDVKM. CDR3 protein: CASTPIRGPYGYTF. In nucleotides, the CDR3 is TGTGCCAGCACCCCAATCAGGGGCCCCTATGGCTACACCTTC.

This chain links TRBV5-1 with TRBJ2-2, with 8 positions matching TRBD2. Germline values: CDR1 SGHRS, CDR2 YFSETQ. Trimming cost V 4 bases and J 1 base; bases outside gene matches: 6. The CDR3 consists of 16 residues. The chain's CDR3 is CASSLTSGRNTGELFF. Written as DNA, the CDR3 is TGCGCCAGCAGCCTCACTAGCGGAAGGAACACCGGGGAGCTGTTTTTT.

Worth noting for this clonotype: A read error may account for a junction end that differs from germline. V and J are TRBV20-1 and TRBJ2-3; no clear D. The V gene's germline CDR1 is DFQATT and CDR2 SNEGSKA (reference sequence). This CDR3 contains 15 residues. DNA for the CDR3: TGCAGTGCTGGAGATCGTCGGTCCCCAACAGATACGCAGTATTTT. This codes for CSAGDRRSPTDTQYF.

At least ten counts were recorded for this clonotype. The genes are TRBV11-2 and TRBJ2-7; TRBD2 might be the D (5 bases). CDR1 and CDR2 (germline): SGHAT, FQNNGV. The CDR3 has 14 amino acids. Trimming pared 4 bases from V and 4 bases from J, leaving 14 bases between. The CDR3 DNA is TGTGCCAGCAGCTGGGCTCGCTCGGGGTACGAGCAGTACTTC. This gives the protein CASSWARSGYEQYF. The full variable domain, its missing parts supplied by reference TRBV11-2 and TRBJ2-7, is EAGVAQSPRYKIIEKRQSVAFWCNPISGHATLYWYQQILGQGPKLLIQFQNNGVVDDSQLPKDRFSAERLKGVDSTLKIQPAKLEDSAVYLCASSWARSGYEQYFGPGTRLTVT.

This clonotype was picked up a small number of times. The V call is TRBV19, the J call TRBJ2-3; possible D gene TRBD1, 5 bases. Germline values: CDR1 LNHDA, CDR2 SQIVND (reference sequence). This CDR3 has 13 amino acids. V was cut by 11 bases and J by 2 bases, with 14 bases left in between. CDR3 nucleotide sequence: TGTGCCCCTGGGGCACTCTTCACAGATACGCAGTATTTT. Translated: CAPGALFTDTQYF. Looking up the rest from reference TRBV19 and TRBJ2-3 gives the full variable domain: DGGITQSPKYLFRKEGQNVTLSCEQNLNHDAMYWYRQDPGQGLRLIYYSQIVNDFQKGDIAEGYSVSREKKESFPLTVTSAQKNPTAFYLCAPGALFTDTQYFGPGTRLTVL.

This clonotype appeared many times. The V call is TRBV9, the J call TRBJ1-1; maybe TRBD1 (6 bases). The CDR3 extends over 15 amino acids. Trimming cost V 0 bases and J 0 bases, with 9 bases left between them. From germline, CDR1 is SGDLS and CDR2 YYNGEE. This chain's CDR3 is CASSVAGHMNTEAFF. The CDR3 region has the DNA TGTGCCAGCAGCGTAGCGGGACACATGAACACTGAAGCTTTCTTT.

V gene TRBV19 combines with J gene TRBJ1-4; 8 bases align to TRBD1. The CDR3 covers 15 residues. Germline V CDR1 and CDR2: LNHDA, SQIVND (reference sequence). Losses at the gene ends were 5 bases for V and 7 bases for J; bases not matched to a gene: 9. The CDR3 DNA is TGTGCCAGTAGTCGGGGGACAGGCGGGAGTGAAAAACTGTTTTTT. Translation: CASSRGTGGSEKLFF.

This clonotype was picked up many times. The rearrangement links TRBV28 to TRBJ1-2; D not certain. Germline V gene lookup returns CDR1 MDHEN and CDR2 SYDVKM. Trimming removed 5 bases from V and 7 bases from J, with 20 bases in between. The length of the CDR3 is 15 residues. CDR3 region: CASSDPPGQLGGYTF. DNA of the CDR3: TGTGCCAGCAGTGATCCGCCTGGGCAGTTGGGTGGCTACACCTTC.

Ten or more counts support this clonotype. The rearrangement links TRBV2 to TRBJ2-3, with no clear D. V lost 2 bases to trimming and J lost 1 base, with 7 bases between them. CDR1 is SNHLY, CDR2 FYNNEI, per germline. This CDR3 is 14 amino acids long. CDR3 region: CASSEKGGTDTQYF. DNA of the CDR3: TGTGCCAGCAGTGAAAAGGGCGGCACAGATACGCAGTATTTT.

The chain couples TRBV30 to TRBJ2-1; tentative D call: TRBD2 (7 bases). Trimming cost V 2 bases and J 3 bases, with 14 bases left between them. There are 15 residues in the CDR3. The germline CDR1 and CDR2 sequences are GTSNPN and SVGIG (reference sequence). As DNA, the CDR3 is TGTGCCTGGAGTAGGGAGGGGGGAATCTACAATGAGCAGTTCTTC. Its translation is CAWSREGGIYNEQFF.

This clonotype was seen a few times. The rearrangement uses TRBV19 and TRBJ2-2; unclear D gene. Germline V CDR1 and CDR2: LNHDA, SQIVND (reference sequence). The CDR3 length is 14 residues. The V end was cut by 7 bases, the J end by 8 bases, with 17 bases between. Here the CDR3 DNA reads TGTGCCAGTATTTCCAGAGACACAAGGGGGGAGCTGTTTTTT. Its translation: CASISRDTRGELFF. Full variable domain (missing parts from reference TRBV19 and TRBJ2-2): DGGITQSPKYLFRKEGQNVTLSCEQNLNHDAMYWYRQDPGQGLRLIYYSQIVNDFQKGDIAEGYSVSREKKESFPLTVTSAQKNPTAFYLCASISRDTRGELFFGEGSRLTVL.

This clonotype was picked up many times. V gene TRBV2 combines with J gene TRBJ2-5; 12 bases map to TRBD2. The CDR3 contains 17 residues. Germline CDR1 SNHLY, CDR2 FYNNEI. Losses at the gene ends were 4 bases for V and 5 bases for J; bases not matched to a gene: 11. This chain's CDR3 is CASSARTSGITRETQYF. CDR3 in DNA: TGTGCCAGCAGTGCTCGGACTAGCGGGATCACCAGGGAGACCCAGTACTTC. Complete variable domain (other parts from reference TRBV2 and TRBJ2-5): EPEVTQTPSHQVTQMGQEVILRCVPISNHLYFYWYRQILGQKVEFLVSFYNNEISEKSEIFDDQFSVERPDGSNFTLKIRSTKLEDSAMYFCASSARTSGITRETQYFGPGTRLLVL.

This clonotype was recorded many times. The V and J genes are TRBV28 and TRBJ2-1; D is possibly TRBD2 (7 bases). In germline, CDR1 is MDHEN, CDR2 SYDVKM. This CDR3 contains 14 residues. Trimming took 7 bases from V and 6 from J, leaving 16 bases between them. The CDR3 DNA reads TGTGCCAGCAAGAGGGGGGGGGGGAGCAATGAGCAGTTCTTC. Encoded protein: CASKRGGGSNEQFF.

In this sample, this clonotype turned up many times. V is TRBV28 and J is TRBJ1-4; weak D call: TRBD1 (6 bases). Germline-derived CDR1 and CDR2 are MDHEN and SYDVKM. The CDR3 covers 14 residues. The V end lost 5 bases, the J end lost 7 bases, and 14 bases lay between the germline ends. The CDR3 region is CASSNSGETEKLFF. CDR3 bases: TGTGCCAGCAGTAACTCAGGGGAGACTGAAAAACTGTTTTTT.